A selection of T cell receptor beta chains follows, all from one sample in a study of blood T cell repertoires in COVID-19. Sequencing used immunoSEQ multiplex PCR; TCRdb keeps in-frame clones, though not all of them. This table has about 380,000 clones, 81% appearing once. The sample taken for sequencing was peripheral blood. These receptors came from a human donor with acute or convalescent COVID-19. The donor label of this sample is uncertain. Both conserved end residues are part of each CDR3. D genes are given only for firm matches.

>.|TRBJ1-2|TRBV5-6
TGTGCCAGCAGCTTGAATGGGCTGGGGGGGGCGCAGGCCACCTTC
CASSLNGLGGAQATF
>TRBD2|TRBJ2-2|TRBV6-5
TGTGCCAGCAGAATAGCGGGGGGGTCCGGGGAGCTGTTTTTT
CASRIAGGSGELFF
>.|TRBJ1-1|TRBV2
TGTGCCAGCAGTTACCAGACAGTGAACACTGAAGCTTTCTTT
CASSYQTVNTEAFF
>.|TRBJ1-6|TRBV5-5
TGTGCCAGCAGCTTGAGTGGGGGGAGATCACCGGGTTCACCCCTCCACTTT
CASSLSGGRSPGSPLHF
>.|TRBJ2-1|TRBV6-5
TGTGCCACCAAGGGACTCCTCTCCTACAATGAGCAGTTCTTC
CATKGLLSYNEQFF
>TRBD1|TRBJ1-6|TRBV19
TGTGCCAGTAGTATCTTGAGACAGGGAGGTTCACCCCTCCACTTT
CASSILRQGGSPLHF
>TRBD2|TRBJ2-2|TRBV19
TGTGCCAGTAGTATGGTAGCGGGGACTTTCCGGGACACCGGGGAGCTGTTTTTT
CASSMVAGTFRDTGELFF
>.|TRBJ1-2|TRBV19
TGTGCCAGTGGACAATATGGCTACACCTTC
CASGQYGYTF
>TRBD2|TRBJ2-3|TRBV3-1/TRBV3-2
TGTGCCAGCAGCCAAGAAGGCCTAGCGGGAGGGGGCACAGATACGCAGTATTTT
CASSQEGLAGGGTDTQYF
>.|TRBJ2-2|TRBV7-7
TGTGCCAGCAGCTCACAGGGACCCGGGGAGCTGTTTTTT
CASSSQGPGELFF